Sequencing of this T cell receptor (beta chain) was carried out in a study of T cell responses to AZD1222 COVID-19 vaccine. Broader study findings: There were vaccine-associated CD4 TCRs across spike, dominant at 160-218 and 743-854.

The assay was immunoSEQ multiplex PCR, and TCRdb's table has in-frame clones only and misses some. This repertoire shows 140,000 to 150,000 clones, roughly 92% found once; its top ten account for 5.1%. To note about this clone: The antigen remains undetermined.

Unmatched junction bases numbered 3, after V lost 0 bases and J lost 0 bases. Germline CDR1 reads SGHKS; CDR2 reads YYEKEE (reference sequence). This CDR3 contains 16 residues. This receptor was obtained from an adult in good health. The rearrangement uses TRBV5-5 and TRBJ1-5; TRBD1 matches at 7 bases. The starting material was peripheral blood, obtained on day 0 of AZD1222 vaccination. The CDR3 reads CASSLGGTDSNQPQHF. The CDR3 region has the DNA TGTGCCAGCAGCTTGGGTGGGACAGATAGCAATCAGCCCCAGCATTTT. Full variable domain (rest looked up from reference TRBV5-5 and TRBJ1-5): DAGVTQSPTHLIKTRGQQVTLRCSPISGHKSVSWYQQVLGQGPQFIFQYYEKEERGRGNFPDRFSARQFPNYSSELNVNALLLGDSALYLCASSLGGTDSNQPQHFGDGTRLSIL.